Listed here are 19 T cell receptor beta chains from one sample, sequenced in a study of breast tumors, draining lymph nodes, adjacent tissues. TCRdb called the multiplex PCR reads again in MiXCR, with one record for every CDR3 protein. This sample has approximately 60,000 distinct CDR3 sequences; roughly 59% occur once, and the top ten carry approximately 18%. The sample taken for sequencing was breast tumor tissue. These receptors all come from a female donor with breast cancer. Some clones in this sample may be carry-over from other donors' samples.

The genes are TRBV2 and TRBJ2-3; a weak D match, TRBD2 (5 bases). CDR1 SNHLY and CDR2 FYNNEI come from the germline V gene. V was clipped by 6 bases and J by 2 bases, with 9 bases between them. This CDR3 is built from 13 residues. CDR3 residues: CASRVRVTDTQYF. The DNA of the CDR3 is TGTGCCAGCAGAGTGAGGGTCACAGATACGCAGTATTTT.

The genes are TRBV5-6 and TRBJ1-6; TRBD1 agrees at 11 bases. Per the germline V gene, CDR1 is SGHDT and CDR2 is YYEEEE. V shed 4 bases, J shed 7 bases, and the junction held 4 bases outside the gene matches. The CDR3 is 15 amino acids. The CDR3 DNA reads as TGTGCCAGCAGCCGGACAGGGGGCACCAATTCACCCCTCCACTTT. It specifies CASSRTGGTNSPLHF. Looking up the rest from reference TRBV5-6 and TRBJ1-6 gives the full variable domain: DAGVTQSPTHLIKTRGQQVTLRCSPKSGHDTVSWYQQALGQGPQFIFQYYEEEERQRGNFPDRFSGHQFPNYSSELNVNALLLGDSALYLCASSRTGGTNSPLHFGNGTRLTVT.

This clonotype was recorded many times. This rearrangement joins TRBV12-3 or TRBV12-4 to TRBJ2-1, with TRBD1 matching over 8 bases. The V and J ends lost 5 bases and 8 bases, in that order; junction bases with no gene match: 11. The CDR3 length is 15 residues. As DNA, the CDR3 is TGTGCCAGCAGTGGGACAGGTAATTCACAATATGAGCAGTTCTTC. Amino acid sequence: CASSGTGNSQYEQFF.

This clonotype was detected ten times or more. This chain joins TRBV7-9 and TRBJ2-3; no clear D gene. Per germline, CDR1 SEHNR and CDR2 FQNEAQ (reference sequence). Trimming pared 4 bases from V and 0 bases from J, leaving 8 bases between. The CDR3 spans 14 residues. The CDR3 protein is CASSYDGSTDTQYF. Here the CDR3 DNA reads TGTGCCAGCAGCTACGACGGTAGCACAGATACGCAGTATTTT.

This clonotype was detected ten times or more. This chain connects TRBV7-2 to TRBJ2-1; 9 nucleotides match TRBD2. The germline gives CDR1 SGHTA, CDR2 FQGNSA. The V and J ends lost 5 bases and 8 bases, in that order; junction bases with no gene match: 13. The length of the CDR3 is 16 residues. In DNA form, the CDR3 reads TGTGCCAGCAGCCCCCCCGGAGCGGGGGGATTCCATGAGCAGTTCTTC. The encoded protein is CASSPPGAGGFHEQFF. The variable domain in full, with the rest retrieved from reference TRBV7-2 and TRBJ2-1, is GAGVSQSPSNKVTEKGKDVELRCDPISGHTALYWYRQSLGQGLEFLIYFQGNSAPDKSGLPSDRFSAERTGGSVSTLTIQRTQQEDSAVYLCASSPPGAGGFHEQFFGPGTRLTVL.

Worth noting for this clonotype: Since the CDR3 does not end with the conserved phenylalanine or tryptophan, this likely comes from a read error. No DNA is shown, since the ends of the CDR3 on it are uncertain; the CDR3 is the one TCRdb lists. The genes are TRBV6-5 and TRBJ1-6; the tabulated D call, TRBD1, remains unverified against the DNA. Germline CDR1 and CDR2: MNHEY and SVGAGI. The CDR3 length is 16 residues, termini included. CDR3: CASSEGTGLYGYTFGS.

Ten or more counts support this clonotype. This rearrangement joins TRBV3-1 to TRBJ2-5, with a possible D match to TRBD2 (6 bases). CDR3 length equals 16 residues. Per the germline V gene, CDR1 is LGHDT and CDR2 is YNNKEL (reference sequence). Trimming removed 5 bases from V and 5 bases from J, with 21 bases in between. In DNA, the CDR3 is TGTGCCAGCAGCGAGACGCACCAAACTAGCAGTGAGACCCAGTACTTC. Protein product: CASSETHQTSSETQYF.

The rearrangement joins TRBV6-6 to TRBJ1-2; D is possibly TRBD1 (6 bases). The CDR3 sequence is 14 residues long. Germline V CDR1 and CDR2: MNHNY, SVGAGI (reference sequence). Trimming stripped 5 bases from V and 7 bases from J, with 17 bases between. DNA for the CDR3: TGTGCCAGCAGTGAAGTTAGGACAGAGGGTGGCTACACCTTC. Translated, it gives CASSEVRTEGGYTF.

This clonotype came up many times. The chain links TRBV7-2 to TRBJ2-1; the match to TRBD2 covers 11 bases. Germline loops: CDR1 SGHTA, CDR2 FQGNSA. With V trimmed by 5 bases and J by 2 bases, 2 bases remained unmatched. The CDR3 covers 15 residues. CDR3 DNA sequence: TGTGCCAGCAGCCCGGGACTAGCGGCCTACAATGAGCAGTTCTTC. Its translation: CASSPGLAAYNEQFF.

The J gene is TRBJ2-2, the V gene TRBV7-2; D may correspond to TRBD1 or TRBD2 (5 bases each). The CDR3 is made up of 16 amino acids. Trimming stripped 2 bases from V and 1 base from J, with 11 bases between. Germline CDR1 is SGHTA and CDR2 is FQGNSA. The CDR3 reads CASSLQGGLNTGELFF. DNA of the CDR3: TGTGCCAGCAGCTTACAGGGCGGGCTGAACACCGGGGAGCTGTTTTTT.

The V gene is TRBV5-8, the J gene TRBJ1-4, with 8 positions matching TRBD1. Trimming at V came to 2 bases and at J to 5 bases, leaving 5 bases not matched to a gene. The CDR3 contains 15 residues. CDR1 is SGHTS, CDR2 YDEGEE, per germline. The CDR3 DNA follows: TGTGCCAGCAGCTTATCGACAGGGGCGAATGAAAAACTGTTTTTT. Amino acid sequence: CASSLSTGANEKLFF.

Note on this clonotype: The germline gene is not matched at one end of the junction; a read error may be the cause. CDR3 sequence (DNA): TGTGCCAGCAGCTTAAATAACTTGAACTATGACTATACCTTC. Encoded protein: CASSLNNLNYDYTF. The rearrangement joins TRBV5-1 to TRBJ1-2; D remains ambiguous. Looked up from germline, CDR1 is SGHRS and CDR2 is YFSETQ. CDR3 length: 14 residues.

The gene calls are TRBV2 and TRBJ2-5, with a weak D call TRBD1 (8 bases). Trimming took 6 bases from V and 10 from J, leaving 15 bases between them. This CDR3 has 12 amino acids. Germline values: CDR1 SNHLY, CDR2 FYNNEI. CDR3 nucleotides: TGTGCCAGCAGCGTGGACAGGGAGGGCCAGTACTTC. Translated, it gives CASSVDREGQYF.

This clonotype has ten or more counts. Compared with germline, one end of the junction differs, possibly owing to a read error. This CDR3 is CASSAEWARPSGNPIYF. CDR3 nucleotides: TGTGCCAGCAGCGCAGAATGGGCCAGGCCCTCTGGAAACCCCATATATTTT. The chain has TRBV7-9 and TRBJ1-3; no reliable D call. The germline gives CDR1 SEHNR, CDR2 FQNEAQ (reference sequence). The CDR3 consists of 17 residues.

The chain has TRBV7-2 and TRBJ2-3; 11 nucleotides match TRBD2. This CDR3 is built from 17 residues. V lost 5 bases and J lost 4; bases outside the gene matches: 11. Germline V gene lookup returns CDR1 SGHTA and CDR2 FQGNSA. The CDR3 loop is CASSGSGRAGRPDTQYF. CDR3 nucleotides: TGTGCCAGCAGCGGTAGCGGGAGGGCCGGTAGGCCAGATACGCAGTATTTT.

This clonotype was found a few times. J is TRBJ2-3 and V is TRBV15; D is unresolved. The V end lost 1 base, the J end lost 6 bases, and 8 bases lay between the germline ends. Germline V gene lookup returns CDR1 LNHNV and CDR2 YYDKDF (reference sequence). The CDR3 is 13 residues long. CDR3 sequence reads: CATSRVPLDTQYF. The CDR3 nucleotides read TGTGCCACCAGCAGAGTCCCCTTGGATACGCAGTATTTT.

There are many counts of this clonotype. This may arise from a read error, as a much more abundant clone is one base away. The CDR3 bases are TGTGCCAGCAGCCTAGCGGGAGCGGTCCAAGAGACCCAGTACTTC. Translated: CASSLAGAVQETQYF. The V gene is TRBV5-8, the J gene TRBJ2-5; 10 bases agree with TRBD2. Trimming removed 4 bases from V and 1 base from J; junction bases left unmatched: 4. In germline, CDR1 is SGHTS, CDR2 YDEGEE. This CDR3 spans 15 amino acids. Full variable domain (outside the CDR3, taken from reference TRBV5-8 and TRBJ2-5): EAGVTQSPTHLIKTRGQQATLRCSPISGHTSVYWYQQALGLGLQFLLWYDEGEERNRGNFPPRFSGRQFPNYSSELNVNALELEDSALYLCASSLAGAVQETQYFGPGTRLLVL.

This clonotype was recorded many times. At one end the junction does not follow the germline gene, possibly because of a read error. The chain recombines TRBV9 with TRBJ2-5; TRBD1 is a possible D gene (7 bases). CDR1 SGDLS and CDR2 YYNGEE come from the germline V gene. The CDR3 has 14 amino acids. The CDR3 DNA reads as TGTGCCAGCAGCCCTCGGAGGGGGCCGGAGACCCAGTCCTTC. This translates into CASSPRRGPETQSF.

The chain joins TRBV5-1 to TRBJ1-1; the match to TRBD1 covers 10 bases. There are 17 residues in the CDR3. After removal of 2 bases from V and 1 base from J, the junction contained 8 bases not matched to a gene. Germline values: CDR1 SGHRS, CDR2 YFSETQ. The chain's CDR3 is CASSFRTGGERNTEAFF. For the CDR3, the DNA is TGCGCCAGCAGCTTCAGGACAGGGGGTGAGAGGAACACTGAAGCTTTCTTT. Looking up the rest from reference TRBV5-1 and TRBJ1-1 gives the full variable domain: KAGVTQTPRYLIKTRGQQVTLSCSPISGHRSVSWYQQTPGQGLQFLFEYFSETQRNKGNFPGRFSGRQFSNSRSEMNVSTLELGDSALYLCASSFRTGGERNTEAFFGQGTRLTVV.